The clone carrying this T cell receptor (beta chain) has just one count. Sequencing used immunoSEQ multiplex PCR; TCRdb keeps in-frame clones, though not all of them. The sample shows tens of thousands of clones, 94% of them seen only once. The CDR3 is 14 amino acids. CDR1 MDHEN and CDR2 SYDVKM come from the germline V gene. V lost 7 bases, J lost 4 bases, and 14 bases lay in between. The data were obtained in a study of control samples from healthy donors and cancer patients. The sequenced material came from blood. The receptor comes from a man aged 25-45 years in good health. The rearrangement links TRBV28 to TRBJ1-5; D is unresolved. This chain's CDR3 is CASIGWQRNQPQHF. Written as DNA, the CDR3 is TGTGCCAGCATAGGTTGGCAGAGGAATCAGCCCCAGCATTTT.